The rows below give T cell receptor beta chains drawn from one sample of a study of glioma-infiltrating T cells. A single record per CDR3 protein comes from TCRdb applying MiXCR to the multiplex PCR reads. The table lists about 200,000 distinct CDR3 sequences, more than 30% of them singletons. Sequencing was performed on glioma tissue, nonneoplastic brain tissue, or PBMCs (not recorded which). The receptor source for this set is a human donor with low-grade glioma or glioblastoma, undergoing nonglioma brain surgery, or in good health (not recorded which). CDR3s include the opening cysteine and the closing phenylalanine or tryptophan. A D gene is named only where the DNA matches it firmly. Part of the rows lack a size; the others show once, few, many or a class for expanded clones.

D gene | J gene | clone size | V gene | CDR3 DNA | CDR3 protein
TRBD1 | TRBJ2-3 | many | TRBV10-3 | TGTGCCATCAGCCTCAGACAGACAGGGCAGGGAGATACGCAGTATTTT | CAISLRQTGQGDTQYF
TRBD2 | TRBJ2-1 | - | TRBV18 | TGTGCCAGCTCACCGTGGACTAGCGGCCGCCCCTACAATGAGCAGTTCTTC | CASSPWTSGRPYNEQFF
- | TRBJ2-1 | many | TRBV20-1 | TGCAGTGCCTATTTCGGGACGGCGGATGAGCAGTTCTTC | CSAYFGTADEQFF
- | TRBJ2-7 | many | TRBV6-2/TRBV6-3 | TGTGTCGCGGGTGGACCGGGACGGGGCGAGCAGTACTTC | CVAGGPGRGEQYF
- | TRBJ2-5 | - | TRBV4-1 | TGCGCCAGCAGCCAAGACCTAATAGGCGGAGACCCAGTACTCGAATACTTC | CASSQDLIGGDPVLEYF
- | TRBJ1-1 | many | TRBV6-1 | TGTGCCAGCAGTGTCGCCGGACAGATGAACACTGAAGCTTTCTTT | CASSVAGQMNTEAFF
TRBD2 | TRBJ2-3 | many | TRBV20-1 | TGCAGTGCTACCGCGCTAGCGGGGACCACAGATACGCAGTATTTT | CSATALAGTTDTQYF
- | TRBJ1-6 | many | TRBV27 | TGTGCCAGCAGTTTATCAAATCAGGGGCGCGGAAATTCACCCCTCCACTTT | CASSLSNQGRGNSPLHF
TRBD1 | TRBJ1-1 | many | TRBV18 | TGTGCCAGCTCACCACTGGGACAGGGTGAGGCTTTCTTT | CASSPLGQGEAFF
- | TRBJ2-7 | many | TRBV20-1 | TGCAGTGCTAGAGGGGGGGGGGGCAAAGGGTACGAGCAGTACTTC | CSARGGGGKGYEQYF
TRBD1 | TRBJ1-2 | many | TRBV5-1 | TGCGCCAGCAGCGTGGACAGGGACTATGGCTACACCTTC | CASSVDRDYGYTF
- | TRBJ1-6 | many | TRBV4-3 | TGCGCCAGCAGCCAAGATCCCGGGGACCGGTCACCCCTCCACTTT | CASSQDPGDRSPLHF
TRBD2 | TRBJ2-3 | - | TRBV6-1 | TGTGCCAGCAGTCGGGGACTAGCGGGAAGCACAGATACGCAGTATTTT | CASSRGLAGSTDTQYF
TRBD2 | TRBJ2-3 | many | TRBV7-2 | TGTGCCAGCAGCTTAGGGTCTCTAGCGGTGAGCACAGATACGCAGTATTTT | CASSLGSLAVSTDTQYF
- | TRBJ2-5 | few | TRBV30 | TGTGCCTGGGACCTTGGGGGCGCTGAGACCCAGTACTTC | CAWDLGGAETQYF
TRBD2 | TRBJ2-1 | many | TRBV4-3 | TGCGCCAGCAGCCAAGATCTTGTAGCGGGAGGGAACAATGAGCAGTTCTTC | CASSQDLVAGGNNEQFF
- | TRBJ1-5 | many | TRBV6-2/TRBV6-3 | TGTGCCAGCACCAGGGCTGGGGAGGGCAATCAGCCCCAGCATTTT | CASTRAGEGNQPQHF
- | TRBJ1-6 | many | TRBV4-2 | TGTGCCAGCAGCCAAGACCCAGGCGGATATATGAATTCACCCCTCCACTTT | CASSQDPGGYMNSPLHF
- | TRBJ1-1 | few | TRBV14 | TGTGCCAGCAGCCAAGACATTTGGAGGCGTGAAGCTTTCTTT | CASSQDIWRREAFF
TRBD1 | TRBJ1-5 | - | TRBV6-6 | TGTGCCAGCCTCGACAGGGACAATCAGCCCCAGCATTTT | CASLDRDNQPQHF
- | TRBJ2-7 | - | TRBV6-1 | TGTGCCAGCAGTGAAGCGTCGTATTTCACCGGAACAGGGACCTACGAGCAGTACTTC | CASSEASYFTGTGTYEQYF
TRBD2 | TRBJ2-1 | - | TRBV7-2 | TGTGCCAGCAGCCTCCGGACTAGCGGCGCGAGTGAGCAGTTCTTC | CASSLRTSGASEQFF
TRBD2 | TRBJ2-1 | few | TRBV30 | TGTGCCTGGAGTGGAGCGGGAGGGCTTCTCGATGAGCAGTTCTTC | CAWSGAGGLLDEQFF
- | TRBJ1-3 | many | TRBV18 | TGTGCCAGCTCGGGGCTCCGAAACACCATATATTTT | CASSGLRNTIYF
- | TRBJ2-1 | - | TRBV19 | TGTGCCAGTAGTAGTCGCGACCCGATTGATGAGCAGTTCTTC | CASSSRDPIDEQFF
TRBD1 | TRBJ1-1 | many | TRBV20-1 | TGCAGTGCTGGACAGGCCATGAACACTGAAGCTTTCTTT | CSAGQAMNTEAFF
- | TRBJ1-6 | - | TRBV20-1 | TGCAGTGTTAGAGATGCCCAGGGTGGGTCAAATTCACCCATCCACTTT | CSVRDAQGGSNSPIHF
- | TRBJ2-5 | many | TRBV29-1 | TGCAGCGCACAAGAACTGAGGACGGCTAGAGAGACCCAGTACTTC | CSAQELRTARETQYF
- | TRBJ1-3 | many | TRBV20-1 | TGCAGCGCCTCTTATCCTGGAAACACCATATATTTT | CSASYPGNTIYF
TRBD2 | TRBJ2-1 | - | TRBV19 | TGTGCCAGTGCCCCGGGAGGGCAAAATGAGCAGTTCTTC | CASAPGGQNEQFF
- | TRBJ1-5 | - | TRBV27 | TGTGCCAGCAGTTTATGCGGAAGGGATCAGCCCCAGCATTTT | CASSLCGRDQPQHF
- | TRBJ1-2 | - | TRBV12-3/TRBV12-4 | TGTGCCAGCAGTTTGGTCGGACAGCCTTCCGGCTACACCTTC | CASSLVGQPSGYTF
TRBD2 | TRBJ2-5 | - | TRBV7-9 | TGTGCCAGCATCTTAGGGACTACCACCCTGGATACCCAGTACTTC | CASILGTTTLDTQYF
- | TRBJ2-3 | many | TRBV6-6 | TGTGCCAGCAGTTACTCGCAGCAGGTCCCAGATACGCAGTATTTT | CASSYSQQVPDTQYF
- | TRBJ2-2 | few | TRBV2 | TGTGCCAGCATTCTAGGTCGTAACACCGGGGAGCTGTTTTTT | CASILGRNTGELFF
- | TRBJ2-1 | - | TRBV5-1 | TGCGCCAGCAGCCGAATAGGTTCGAATGAGCAGTTCTTC | CASSRIGSNEQFF
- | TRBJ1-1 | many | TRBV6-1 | TGTGCCAGCAGACCTTACAAGAACACTGAAGCTTTCTTT | CASRPYKNTEAFF
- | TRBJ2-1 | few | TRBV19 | TGTGCCAGTAGTGGGGCGACTATAGGGAATGAGCAGTTCTTC | CASSGATIGNEQFF
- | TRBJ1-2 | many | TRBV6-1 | TGTGCCAGCAGTTATCAACGGTCCGACAGATGGATAGGAGAGGGCCATTATGGCTACACCTTC | CASSYQRSDRWIGEGHYGYTF
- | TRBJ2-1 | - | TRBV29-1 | TGCAGCGTTAGGGGGGGACAGGTGTTAATTGAGCAGTTCTTC | CSVRGGQVLIEQFF
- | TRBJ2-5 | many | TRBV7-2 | TGTGCCAGCAGCGACACAACAGGGTTTGGGGAGACCCAGTACTTC | CASSDTTGFGETQYF
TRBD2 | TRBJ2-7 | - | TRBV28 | TGTGCCAGCAGTTTACTAGCGGGAGGTAACTACGAGCAGTACTTC | CASSLLAGGNYEQYF
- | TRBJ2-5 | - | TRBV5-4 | TGTGCCAGCAGCTCCCCTTCTGCGGAGACCCAGTACTTC | CASSSPSAETQYF